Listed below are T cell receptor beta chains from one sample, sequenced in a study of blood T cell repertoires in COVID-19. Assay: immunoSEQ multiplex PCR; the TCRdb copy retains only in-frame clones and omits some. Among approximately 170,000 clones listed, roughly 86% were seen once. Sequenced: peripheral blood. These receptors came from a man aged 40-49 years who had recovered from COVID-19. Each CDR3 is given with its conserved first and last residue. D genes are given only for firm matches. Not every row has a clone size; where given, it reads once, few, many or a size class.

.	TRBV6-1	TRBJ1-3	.	CASSEGLTRAIPIYF	TGTGCCAGCAGTGAGGGCCTGACCCGCGCGATCCCCATATATTTT
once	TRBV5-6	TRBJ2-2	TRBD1	CASSARQGLTGELFF	TGTGCCAGCAGCGCCAGACAGGGGCTCACCGGGGAGCTGTTTTTT
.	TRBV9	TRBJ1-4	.	CASSVFEGGREKLFF	TGTGCCAGCAGCGTGTTTGAGGGAGGACGCGAAAAACTGTTTTTT
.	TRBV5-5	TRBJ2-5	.	CASSYRLASGETQYF	TGTGCCAGCAGCTACCGTCTTGCGTCGGGGGAGACCCAGTACTTC
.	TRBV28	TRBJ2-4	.	CASSGDSPLAKNIQYF	TGTGCCAGCAGTGGCGACAGTCCGCTAGCCAAAAACATTCAGTACTTC
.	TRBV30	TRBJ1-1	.	CAGRPPNTEAFF	TGTGCGGGCCGGCCACCGAACACTGAAGCTTTCTTT
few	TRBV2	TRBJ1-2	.	CASSANDRSDGYTF	TGTGCCAGCAGTGCCAACGACAGGTCCGATGGCTACACCTTC
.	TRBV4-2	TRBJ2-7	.	CASSGRSRRGSYEQYF	TGTGCCAGCAGCGGGCGGAGCCGACGGGGCTCCTACGAGCAGTACTTC
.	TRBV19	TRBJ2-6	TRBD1	CASSTQGESGANVLTF	TGTGCCAGTAGTACGCAGGGGGAATCTGGGGCCAACGTCCTGACTTTC
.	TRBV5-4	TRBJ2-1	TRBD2	CASSLIRGLRDNEQFF	TGTGCCAGCAGCTTGATAAGGGGACTAAGGGATAATGAGCAGTTCTTC
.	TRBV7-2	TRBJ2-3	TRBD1	CASSFFPTGTADTQYF	TGTGCCAGCAGCTTTTTTCCGACAGGGACAGCAGATACGCAGTATTTT
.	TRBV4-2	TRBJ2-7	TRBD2	CASSQPRGGPNEQYF	TGTGCCAGCAGCCAACCCCGGGGGGGGCCAAACGAGCAGTACTTC
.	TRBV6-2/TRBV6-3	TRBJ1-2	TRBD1	CASSLDRGYGYTF	TGTGCCAGCAGTTTGGACAGGGGGTATGGCTACACCTTC
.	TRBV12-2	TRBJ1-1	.	CASRLESDRVNTEAFF	TGTGCAAGTCGCTTAGAAAGTGACAGGGTGAACACTGAAGCTTTCTTT
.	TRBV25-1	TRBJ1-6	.	CASSLDRLNSPLHF	TGTGCCAGCAGCCTAGACAGGCTCAATTCACCCCTCCACTTT
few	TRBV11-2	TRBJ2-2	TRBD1	CASSTLGGQSGELFF	TGTGCCAGCAGCACATTAGGGGGACAGTCCGGGGAGCTGTTTTTT
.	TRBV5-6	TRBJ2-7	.	CASILSGGRLDDREQYF	TGTGCCAGCATCCTATCTGGTGGCCGCCTAGACGATCGCGAGCAGTACTTC
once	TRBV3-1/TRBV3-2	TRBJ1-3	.	CASRIQGAGNTIYF	TGTGCCAGCAGGATACAGGGCGCAGGAAACACCATATATTTT
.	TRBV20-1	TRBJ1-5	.	CSASRGAVARAQPQHF	TGCAGTGCTAGTAGGGGCGCGGTCGCCCGGGCCCAGCCCCAGCATTTT
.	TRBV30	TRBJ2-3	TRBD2	CAWSSETSGRAGTSTDTQYF	TGTGCCTGGAGTTCAGAGACTAGCGGGAGGGCGGGGACTAGCACAGATACGCAGTATTTT
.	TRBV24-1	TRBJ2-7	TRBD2	CATSDSSSGFYEQYF	TGTGCCACCAGTGATTCTTCTAGCGGGTTCTACGAGCAGTACTTC
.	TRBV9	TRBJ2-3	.	CASSVSSGGGYSTDTQYF	TGTGCCAGCAGCGTGTCTAGCGGAGGGGGGTATAGCACAGATACGCAGTATTTT
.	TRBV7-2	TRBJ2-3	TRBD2	CASSLVGRSGAGDTQYF	TGTGCCAGCAGCTTAGTGGGGAGAAGCGGGGCGGGAGATACGCAGTATTTT
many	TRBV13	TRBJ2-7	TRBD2	CASSLGTSGPYEQYF	TGTGCCAGCAGCCTGGGGACTAGCGGGCCGTACGAGCAGTACTTC
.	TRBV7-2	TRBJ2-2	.	CASSLDRLNTGELFF	TGTGCCAGCAGCTTAGACAGGCTTAACACCGGGGAGCTGTTTTTT
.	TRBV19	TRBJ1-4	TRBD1	CASSRQGIATNEKLFF	TGTGCCAGTAGCCGACAGGGGATCGCAACTAATGAAAAACTGTTTTTT
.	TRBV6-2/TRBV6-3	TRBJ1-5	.	CASSYLAGKHSNQPQHF	TGTGCCAGCAGTTATTTGGCAGGGAAGCATAGCAATCAGCCCCAGCATTTT
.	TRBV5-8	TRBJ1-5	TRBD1	CASSPPGGHQPQHF	TGTGCCAGCAGCCCGCCAGGGGGGCATCAGCCCCAGCATTTT
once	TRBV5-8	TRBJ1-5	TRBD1	CASRSRQGAVQPQHF	TGTGCCAGCAGATCGAGACAGGGGGCAGTTCAGCCCCAGCATTTT